These 24 T cell receptor beta chains share one sample of origin, sequenced in a study of PD-1 blockade in classical Hodgkin lymphoma. Produced via immunoSEQ multiplex PCR; TCRdb's table is partial and in-frame only. Of around 17,000 clones in the sample, around four fifths are singletons; the top ten hold 1%. All patients experienced relapse after autologous stem cell transplantation, and brentuximab vedotin exposure was variable. The study purified CD4+ T cells from thawed PBMCs using magnetic negative selection. The sequenced sample was CD4+ T cells from blood, obtained at baseline. The origin of the receptors is a human donor with classical Hodgkin lymphoma.

The chain couples TRBV27 to TRBJ2-5, with TRBD1 matching 10 bases. The J call is uncertain, as TRBJ2-7 better fits the DNA end. The V gene's germline CDR1 is MNHEY and CDR2 SMNVEV (reference sequence). There are 16 residues in the CDR3. DNA for the CDR3: TGTGCCAGCAGTTTCCTCGAGACAGGGGGCACCTACGAGCAGTACTTC. Residues: CASSFLETGGTYEQYF.

This chain connects TRBV7-2 to TRBJ2-5; 9 positions match TRBD2. The CDR3 sequence is 18 residues long. The junction had 11 bases not matched to a gene; V was cut back by 2 bases and J by 1 base. The V gene's germline CDR1 is SGHTA and CDR2 FQGNSA. The CDR3 DNA sequence: TGTGCCAGCAGCTTAAGAGACGGAGCGGGAGGACCCCAAGAGACCCAGTACTTC. Its translation: CASSLRDGAGGPQETQYF.

The chain links TRBV4-3 to TRBJ2-5; TRBD1 matches at 7 bases. The CDR3 extends over 16 amino acids. J was trimmed by 1 base and V by 3 bases; bases with no gene match: 8. The V gene's germline CDR1 is LGHNA and CDR2 YSLEER. The CDR3 loop reads CASSHDRQGFQETQYF. The CDR3 nucleotides are TGCGCCAGCAGCCACGACCGACAGGGATTCCAAGAGACCCAGTACTTC.

V gene TRBV11-2 combines with J gene TRBJ1-2; a possible D gene is TRBD1 (6 bases). From germline, CDR1 is SGHAT and CDR2 FQNNGV. This CDR3 comprises 14 residues. With 4 bases removed from V and 4 bases from J, the gap between germline ends came to 13 bases. The DNA for the CDR3 is TGTGCCAGCAGCTCTCTACAGGGTGCCTATGGCTACACCTTC. The encoded protein is CASSSLQGAYGYTF.

The rearrangement uses TRBV18 and TRBJ2-4, with D maybe TRBD1 (6 bases). V was clipped by 3 bases and J by 0 bases, with 12 bases between them. The CDR3 is 16 amino acids. Germline V gene lookup returns CDR1 KGHSH and CDR2 LQKENI. The CDR3 nucleotides are TGTGCCAGCTCACCGGGACATCTATTAGCCAAAAACATTCAGTACTTC. As protein: CASSPGHLLAKNIQYF.

V gene TRBV19 combines with J gene TRBJ1-2, with D possibly TRBD1 on 6 matching bases. V lost 6 bases, J lost 2 bases, and 10 bases lay in between. Germline V gives CDR1 LNHDA, CDR2 SQIVND (reference sequence). The CDR3 extends over 13 amino acids. The CDR3 nucleotides read TGTGCCAGTAGCTCGACAGGAAACTATGGCTACACCTTC. Translating it yields CASSSTGNYGYTF. Variable domain in full (rest from reference TRBV19 and TRBJ1-2): DGGITQSPKYLFRKEGQNVTLSCEQNLNHDAMYWYRQDPGQGLRLIYYSQIVNDFQKGDIAEGYSVSREKKESFPLTVTSAQKNPTAFYLCASSSTGNYGYTFGSGTRLTVV.

The chain links TRBV5-4 to TRBJ1-4, with a weak D call TRBD1 (5 bases). The germline V gene has CDR1 SGHNT and CDR2 YYREEE (reference sequence). CDR3 size: 17 residues. V was pared by 4 bases and J by 0 bases, with 16 bases between. The CDR3 loop reads CASSTKTGPPTNEKLFF. DNA for the CDR3: TGTGCCAGCAGCACGAAAACGGGACCTCCAACTAATGAAAAACTGTTTTTT.

This sequence joins TRBV9 and TRBJ2-3; 10 bases are a match to TRBD2. This CDR3 is built from 15 residues. Germline trimming cut 6 bases from V and 4 bases from J; bases unmatched to any gene: 8. Germline CDR1 SGDLS, CDR2 YYNGEE. The CDR3: CASTRASGSADTQYF. CDR3 bases: TGTGCCAGCACAAGGGCTAGCGGGAGCGCAGATACGCAGTATTTT.

This chain uses TRBV5-1 with TRBJ2-2; tentatively, D is TRBD1 or TRBD2 (5 bases each). The CDR3 covers 17 residues. CDR1 and CDR2 from the germline V gene are SGHRS and YFSETQ. V lost 4 bases to trimming and J lost 2 bases, with 18 bases between them. The CDR3 reads CASSGGPQTFNTGELFF. In DNA, the CDR3 is TGCGCCAGCAGCGGGGGACCGCAGACCTTTAACACCGGGGAGCTGTTTTTT. The variable domain in full, completed from reference TRBV5-1 and TRBJ2-2, reads KAGVTQTPRYLIKTRGQQVTLSCSPISGHRSVSWYQQTPGQGLQFLFEYFSETQRNKGNFPGRFSGRQFSNSRSEMNVSTLELGDSALYLCASSGGPQTFNTGELFFGEGSRLTVL.

This rearrangement joins TRBV7-9 to TRBJ1-2, with a tentative D call TRBD1 (5 bases). This CDR3 is 14 amino acids long. The ends were cut back, 3 bases at V and 4 bases at J, with 12 bases in the middle. Germline loops: CDR1 SEHNR, CDR2 FQNEAQ (reference sequence). CDR3 DNA sequence: TGTGCCAGCAGCTTGGGTCGTCAGGGCTATGGCTACACCTTC. It yields the protein CASSLGRQGYGYTF. Full variable domain (outside the CDR3, taken from reference TRBV7-9 and TRBJ1-2): DTGVSQNPRHKITKRGQNVTFRCDPISEHNRLYWYRQTLGQGPEFLTYFQNEAQLEKSRLLSDRFSAERPKGSFSTLEIQRTEQGDSAMYLCASSLGRQGYGYTFGSGTRLTVV.

The V and J genes are TRBV19 and TRBJ1-1; tentatively, D is TRBD1 (5 bases). The CDR3 has 14 residues. The V end lost 3 bases, the J end lost 6 bases, and 14 bases lay between the germline ends. Germline V gives CDR1 LNHDA, CDR2 SQIVND (reference sequence). The CDR3 bases are TGTGCCAGTAGTATCAGCGGGGGAAGGGCTGAAGCTTTCTTT. It is translated as CASSISGGRAEAFF.

V is TRBV6-5 and J is TRBJ2-7; TRBD1 matches 9 bases. Trimming removed 7 bases from V and 5 bases from J; junction bases left unmatched: 12. In germline, CDR1 is MNHEY, CDR2 SVGAGI. CDR3 size: 15 residues. CDR3 DNA: TGTGCCAGCACCAACAGGGGGACAGGGTTGAACGAGCAGTACTTC. Amino acid sequence: CASTNRGTGLNEQYF.

The chain uses TRBV19 and TRBJ1-5, with 9 bases fitting TRBD1. The CDR3 has 18 amino acids. The germline CDR1 and CDR2 sequences are LNHDA and SQIVND (reference sequence). V shed 3 bases and J 0 bases; nucleotides not matched to a gene: 9. The chain's CDR3 is CASSMIGTGFHSNQPQHF. DNA for the CDR3: TGTGCCAGTAGTATGATAGGGACAGGGTTTCATAGCAATCAGCCCCAGCATTTT.

The chain has TRBV19 and TRBJ2-5, with 14 bases identical to TRBD2. The J segment lost 5 bases and the V segment lost 3 bases, leaving 8 bases of the junction unmatched. There are 17 residues in the CDR3. Germline V gene lookup returns CDR1 LNHDA and CDR2 SQIVND (reference sequence). The CDR3 protein is CASSMGRLAGGEETQYF. CDR3 DNA sequence: TGTGCCAGTAGTATGGGTCGACTAGCGGGAGGGGAGGAGACCCAGTACTTC. Combining the CDR3 with reference TRBV19 and TRBJ2-5 gives the whole variable domain DGGITQSPKYLFRKEGQNVTLSCEQNLNHDAMYWYRQDPGQGLRLIYYSQIVNDFQKGDIAEGYSVSREKKESFPLTVTSAQKNPTAFYLCASSMGRLAGGEETQYFGPGTRLLVL.

The chain links TRBV5-4 to TRBJ1-4, with a weak D call TRBD1 (5 bases). V lost 3 bases and J lost 2, with 23 bases in between. This CDR3 is 19 amino acids long. The germline V gene has CDR1 SGHNT and CDR2 YYREEE (reference sequence). CDR3 sequence (DNA): TGTGCCAGCAGCTACCTGGGAAGCAGGGAGGGTTCGACTAATGAAAAACTGTTTTTT. Translated, it gives CASSYLGSREGSTNEKLFF.

The CDR3, as DNA: TGTGCCAGCAGTGAAGCCGGGACAGGACTTTATAGCAATCAGCCCCAGCATTTT. Translation gives CASSEAGTGLYSNQPQHF. The chain links TRBV2 to TRBJ1-5, with 8 nucleotides matching TRBD1. Germline trimming cut 0 bases from V and 0 bases from J; bases unmatched to any gene: 7. This CDR3 contains 18 residues. Germline assignment: CDR1 SNHLY and CDR2 FYNNEI.

This clone was recorded once. The chain has TRBV11-3 and TRBJ2-1; D is ambiguous. Germline V gives CDR1 SGHNT, CDR2 YENEEA. V lost 1 base and J lost 8, with 9 bases in between. The CDR3 totals 13 residues. The CDR3 loop reads CASSLAGNYEQFF. The CDR3 nucleotides are TGTGCCAGCAGCTTAGCTGGGAACTATGAGCAGTTCTTC.

V is TRBV6-1 and J is TRBJ1-3; D not certain. Germline V gives CDR1 MNHNS, CDR2 SASEGT. Trimming removed 6 bases from V and 0 bases from J, with 12 bases in between. The CDR3 extends over 15 amino acids. The CDR3 coding sequence is TGTGCCAGCAGGCAGCTCACATACTCTGGAAACACCATATATTTT. This sequence encodes CASRQLTYSGNTIYF.

The rearrangement uses TRBV7-2 and TRBJ2-7; D tentatively reads TRBD1 or TRBD2 (5 bases each). This CDR3 has 14 amino acids. Trimming left V 2 bases short and J 0 bases short, with 8 bases between. Germline CDR1 reads SGHTA; CDR2 reads FQGNSA. CDR3 sequence: CASSLWGTSYEQYF. CDR3 in DNA: TGTGCCAGCAGCTTATGGGGGACCTCCTACGAGCAGTACTTC. The full variable domain, its missing parts supplied by reference TRBV7-2 and TRBJ2-7, is GAGVSQSPSNKVTEKGKDVELRCDPISGHTALYWYRQSLGQGLEFLIYFQGNSAPDKSGLPSDRFSAERTGGSVSTLTIQRTQQEDSAVYLCASSLWGTSYEQYFGPGTRLTVT.

This clone has more than one count but fewer than ten. V usage is TRBV7-3 and J usage is TRBJ2-4; D uncertain. This CDR3 region has 10 residues. Germline V gives CDR1 SGHTA, CDR2 FQGTGA. Trimming shortened V by 9 bases and J by 10 bases, and 10 bases separated the two germline ends. The CDR3 protein is CASGDRIQYF. Here the CDR3 DNA reads TGTGCCAGTGGGGATCGGATTCAGTACTTC.

This clone was observed once. J is TRBJ2-4 and V is TRBV30, with D tentatively TRBD2 (6 bases). This CDR3 comprises 15 residues. The germline V gene has CDR1 GTSNPN and CDR2 SVGIG (reference sequence). With 0 bases removed from V and 0 bases from J, the gap between germline ends came to 9 bases. CDR3 sequence reads: CAWSVAGLAKNIQYF. DNA for the CDR3: TGTGCCTGGAGTGTAGCGGGTTTAGCCAAAAACATTCAGTACTTC.

The chain is built from TRBV29-1 and TRBJ2-5; no clear D gene. This CDR3 has 13 amino acids. The V end was cut by 4 bases, the J end by 1 base, with 10 bases between. CDR1 SQVTM and CDR2 ANQGSEA come from the germline V gene. CDR3 DNA: TGCAGCGTTGCCTACCCTGTCCAAGAGACCCAGTACTTC. Translation: CSVAYPVQETQYF.

The chain couples TRBV19 to TRBJ2-5; 16 bases fit TRBD2. CDR1 LNHDA and CDR2 SQIVND come from the germline V gene (reference sequence). The CDR3 length is 19 residues. V lost 0 bases and J lost 2; bases outside the gene matches: 6. The CDR3 DNA sequence: TGTGCCAGTAGTATAGACCCTCCGGGACTAGCGGGGGGGCAAGAGACCCAGTACTTC. Translation gives CASSIDPPGLAGGQETQYF.

The chain uses TRBV7-9 and TRBJ2-1; weak D call: TRBD2 (5 bases). This CDR3 spans 14 amino acids. CDR1 SEHNR and CDR2 FQNEAQ come from the germline V gene (reference sequence). The ends were cut back, 5 bases at V and 0 bases at J, with 8 bases in the middle. The DNA of the CDR3 is TGTGCCAGCAGCCCGGGAAGCTCCTACAATGAGCAGTTCTTC. This codes for CASSPGSSYNEQFF.